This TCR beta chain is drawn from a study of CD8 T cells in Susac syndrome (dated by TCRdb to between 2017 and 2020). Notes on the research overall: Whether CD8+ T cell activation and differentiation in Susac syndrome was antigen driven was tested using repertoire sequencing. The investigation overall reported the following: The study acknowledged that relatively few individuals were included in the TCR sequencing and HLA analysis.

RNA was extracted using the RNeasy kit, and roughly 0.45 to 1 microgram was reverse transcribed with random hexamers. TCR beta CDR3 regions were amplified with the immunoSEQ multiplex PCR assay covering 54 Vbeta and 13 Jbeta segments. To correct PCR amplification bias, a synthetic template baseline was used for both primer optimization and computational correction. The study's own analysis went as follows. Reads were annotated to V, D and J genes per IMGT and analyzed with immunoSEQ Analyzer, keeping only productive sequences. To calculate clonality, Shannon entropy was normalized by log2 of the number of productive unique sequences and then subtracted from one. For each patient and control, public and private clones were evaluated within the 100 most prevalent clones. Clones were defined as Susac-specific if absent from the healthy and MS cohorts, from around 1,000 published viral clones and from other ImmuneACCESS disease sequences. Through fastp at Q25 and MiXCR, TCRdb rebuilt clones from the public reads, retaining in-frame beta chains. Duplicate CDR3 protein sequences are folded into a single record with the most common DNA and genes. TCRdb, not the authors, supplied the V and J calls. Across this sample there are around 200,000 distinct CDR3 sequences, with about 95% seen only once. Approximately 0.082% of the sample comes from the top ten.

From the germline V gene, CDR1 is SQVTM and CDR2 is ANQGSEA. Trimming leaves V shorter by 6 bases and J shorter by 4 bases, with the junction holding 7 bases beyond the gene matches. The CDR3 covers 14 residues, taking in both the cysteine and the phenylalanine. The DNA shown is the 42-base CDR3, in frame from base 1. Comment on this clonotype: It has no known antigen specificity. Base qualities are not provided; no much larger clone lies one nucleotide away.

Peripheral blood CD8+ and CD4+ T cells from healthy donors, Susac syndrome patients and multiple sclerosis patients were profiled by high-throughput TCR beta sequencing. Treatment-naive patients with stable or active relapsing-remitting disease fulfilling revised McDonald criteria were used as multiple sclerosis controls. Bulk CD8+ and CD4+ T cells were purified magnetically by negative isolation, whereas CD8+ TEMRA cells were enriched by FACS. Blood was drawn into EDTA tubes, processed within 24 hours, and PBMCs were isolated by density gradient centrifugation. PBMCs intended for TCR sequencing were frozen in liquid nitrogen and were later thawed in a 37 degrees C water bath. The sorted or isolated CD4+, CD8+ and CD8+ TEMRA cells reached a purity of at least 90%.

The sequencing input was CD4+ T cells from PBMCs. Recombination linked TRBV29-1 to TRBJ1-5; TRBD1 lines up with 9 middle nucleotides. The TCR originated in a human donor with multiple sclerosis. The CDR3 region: CSVSTGGRNQPQHF. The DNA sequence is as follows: TGCAGCGTCTCCACAGGGGGCAGGAATCAGCCCCAGCATTTT.